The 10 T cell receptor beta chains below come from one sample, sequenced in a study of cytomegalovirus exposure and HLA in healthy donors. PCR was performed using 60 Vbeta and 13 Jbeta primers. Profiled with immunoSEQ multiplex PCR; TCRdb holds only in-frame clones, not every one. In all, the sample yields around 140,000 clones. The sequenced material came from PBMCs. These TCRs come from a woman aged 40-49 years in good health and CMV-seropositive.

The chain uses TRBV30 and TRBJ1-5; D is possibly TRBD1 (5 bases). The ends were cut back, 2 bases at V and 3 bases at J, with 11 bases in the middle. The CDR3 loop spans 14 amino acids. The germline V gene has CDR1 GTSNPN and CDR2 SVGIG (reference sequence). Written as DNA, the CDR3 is TGTGCCTGGAGTAGGGGCCAGTACAATCAGCCCCAGCATTTT. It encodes CAWSRGQYNQPQHF.

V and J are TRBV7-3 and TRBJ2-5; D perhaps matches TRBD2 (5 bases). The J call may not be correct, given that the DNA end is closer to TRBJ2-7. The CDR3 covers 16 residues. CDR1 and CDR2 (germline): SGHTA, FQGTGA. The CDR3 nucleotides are TGTGCCAGCAGCTTAACCGCGGCGGGCAGTTCCTACGAGCAGTACTTC. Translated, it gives CASSLTAAGSSYEQYF.

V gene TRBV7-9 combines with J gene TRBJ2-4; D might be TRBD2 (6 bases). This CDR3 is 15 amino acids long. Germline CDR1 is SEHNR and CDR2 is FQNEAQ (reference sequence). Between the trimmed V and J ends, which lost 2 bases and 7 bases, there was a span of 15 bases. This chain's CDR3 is CASSLLARDPNIQYF. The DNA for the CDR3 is TGTGCCAGCAGCTTACTAGCGAGGGATCCGAACATTCAGTACTTC.

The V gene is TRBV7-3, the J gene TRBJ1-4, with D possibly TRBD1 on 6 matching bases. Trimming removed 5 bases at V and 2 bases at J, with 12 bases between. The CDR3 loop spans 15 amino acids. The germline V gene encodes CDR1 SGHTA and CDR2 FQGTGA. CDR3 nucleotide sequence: TGTGCCAGCAGCCCACAAGGGGGTACTAATGAAAAACTGTTTTTT. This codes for CASSPQGGTNEKLFF.

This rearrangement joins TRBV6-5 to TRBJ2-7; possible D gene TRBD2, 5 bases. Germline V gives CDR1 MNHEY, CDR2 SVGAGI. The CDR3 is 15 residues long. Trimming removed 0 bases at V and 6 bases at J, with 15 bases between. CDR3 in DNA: TGTGCCAGCAGTTACTCGAGGCCGGGGAGCGGCGAGCAGTACTTC. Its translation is CASSYSRPGSGEQYF.

The CDR3 DNA follows: TGTGCCAGCAAAGGGGGAGGGCCAGGGAACAATGAGCAGTTCTTC. Amino acids: CASKGGGPGNNEQFF. This sequence joins TRBV7-3 and TRBJ2-1, with D perhaps TRBD2 (7 bases). CDR3 length: 15 residues. V lost 7 bases, J lost 5 bases, and 18 bases lay in between. The germline gives CDR1 SGHTA, CDR2 FQGTGA.

In nucleotides, the CDR3 is TGTGCCAGCAGCCGGCGGGGGAGGACCGGGGAGCTGTTTTTT. Amino acid sequence: CASSRRGRTGELFF. J is TRBJ2-2 and V is TRBV11-3; 7 bases map to TRBD2. The J segment lost 5 bases and the V segment lost 5 bases, leaving 5 bases of the junction unmatched. The V gene's germline CDR1 is SGHNT and CDR2 YENEEA. The CDR3 is 14 amino acids. Filled out from reference TRBV11-3 and TRBJ2-2, the complete variable domain reads EAGVVQSPRYKIIEKKQPVAFWCNPISGHNTLYWYLQNLGQGPELLIRYENEEAVDDSQLPKDRFSAERLKGVDSTLKIQPAELGDSAVYLCASSRRGRTGELFFGEGSRLTVL.

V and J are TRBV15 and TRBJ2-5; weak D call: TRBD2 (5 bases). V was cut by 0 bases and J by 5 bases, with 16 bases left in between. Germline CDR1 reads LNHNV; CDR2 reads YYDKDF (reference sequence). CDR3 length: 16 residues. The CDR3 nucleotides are TGTGCCACCAGCAGAGATCCTCCCACCTGGAGGGAGACCCAGTACTTC. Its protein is CATSRDPPTWRETQYF.

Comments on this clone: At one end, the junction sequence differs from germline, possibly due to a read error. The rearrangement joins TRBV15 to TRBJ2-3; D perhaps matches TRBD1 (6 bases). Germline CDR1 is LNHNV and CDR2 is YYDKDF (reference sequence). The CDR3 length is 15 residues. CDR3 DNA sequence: TGTGCCACCAGAAGAGGGGGAGTCAGCACAGATACGCAGTATTTT. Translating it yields CATRRGGVSTDTQYF. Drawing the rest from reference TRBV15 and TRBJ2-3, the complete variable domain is DAMVIQNPRYQVTQFGKPVTLSCSQTLNHNVMYWYQQKSSQAPKLLFHYYDKDFNNEADTPDNFQSRRPNTSFCFLDIRSPGLGDTAMYLCATRRGGVSTDTQYFGPGTRLTVL.

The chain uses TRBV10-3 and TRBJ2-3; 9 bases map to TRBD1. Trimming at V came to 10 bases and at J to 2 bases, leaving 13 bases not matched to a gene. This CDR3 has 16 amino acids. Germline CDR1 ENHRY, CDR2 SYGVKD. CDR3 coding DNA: TGTGCCACCACCGGGACAGGGCTGGGTCACACAGATACGCAGTATTTT. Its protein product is CATTGTGLGHTDTQYF.